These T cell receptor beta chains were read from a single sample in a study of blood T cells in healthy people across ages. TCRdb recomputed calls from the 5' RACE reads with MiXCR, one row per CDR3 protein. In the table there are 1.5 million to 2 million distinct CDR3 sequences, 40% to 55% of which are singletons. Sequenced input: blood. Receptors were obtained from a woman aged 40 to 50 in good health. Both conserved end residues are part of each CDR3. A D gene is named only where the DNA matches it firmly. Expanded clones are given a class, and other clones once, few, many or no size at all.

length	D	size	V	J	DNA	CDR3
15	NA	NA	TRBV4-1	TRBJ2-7	TGCGCCAGCAGCCAAGGGGCGGAGTATCCCTACGAGCAGTACTTC	CASSQGAEYPYEQYF
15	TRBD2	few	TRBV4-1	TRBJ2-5	TGCGCCAGCAGCCAAGCCCCGGGGGGCCAAGAGACCCAGTACTTC	CASSQAPGGQETQYF
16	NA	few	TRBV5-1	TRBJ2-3	TGCGCCAGCAGCTTGGATGGGACCGGCACGGGAGATACGCAGTATTTT	CASSLDGTGTGDTQYF
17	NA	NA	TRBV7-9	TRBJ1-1	TGTGCCAGCAGCTTCATGGGGGGCGGCCGCATGAACACTGAAGCTTTCTTT	CASSFMGGGRMNTEAFF
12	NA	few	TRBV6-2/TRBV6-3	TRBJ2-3	TGTGCCAGCAGTTCCCCGGGGAATACGCAGTATTTT	CASSSPGNTQYF
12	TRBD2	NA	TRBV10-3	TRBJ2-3	TGTGCCATCAGTGATAGCGGGGGGGAGCAGTATTTT	CAISDSGGEQYF
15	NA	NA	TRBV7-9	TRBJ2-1	TGTGCCAGCAGCTTTATGCCTGGAACCTACAATGAGCAGTTCTTC	CASSFMPGTYNEQFF
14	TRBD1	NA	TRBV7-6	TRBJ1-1	TGTGCCAGCAGCTTAAGAGGGGGCCCCACTGAAGCTTTCTTT	CASSLRGGPTEAFF
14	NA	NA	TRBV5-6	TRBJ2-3	TGTGCCAGCAGCTTGGGTGGGGACGGAGATACGCAGTATTTT	CASSLGGDGDTQYF
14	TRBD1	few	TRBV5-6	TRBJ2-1	TGTGCCAGCAGCTTGGAACAGGGGGCTACGCGGCAGTTCTTC	CASSLEQGATRQFF
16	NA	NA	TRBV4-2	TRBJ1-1	TGTGCCAGCAGCCGACTTTTGGGTTTCATGAACACTGTAGCTTTCTTT	CASSRLLGFMNTVAFF
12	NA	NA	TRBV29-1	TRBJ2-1	TGCAGCGGGCGGGGACCGTTCGGTGAGCAGTTCTTC	CSGRGPFGEQFF
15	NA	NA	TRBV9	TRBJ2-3	TGTGCCAGCAGCGAGAGGGCTGGCGGAGGGGATACGCAGTATTTT	CASSERAGGGDTQYF
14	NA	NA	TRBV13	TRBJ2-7	TGTGCCAGCAGCGGCGGACTGACCGCCTACGAGCAGTACTTC	CASSGGLTAYEQYF
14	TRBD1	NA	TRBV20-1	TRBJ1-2	TGCAGTGCTCAGGCCGGACTCGACAGGGGCGGCTACACCTTC	CSAQAGLDRGGYTF
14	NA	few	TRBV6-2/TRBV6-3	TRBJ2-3	TGTGCCAGCAGTTACTCGCTACCCACAGATACGCAGTATTTT	CASSYSLPTDTQYF
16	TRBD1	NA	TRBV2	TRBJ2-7	TGTGCCAGCAGCCCAACCGGGACAGGGGTTTCCTACGAGCAGTACTTC	CASSPTGTGVSYEQYF
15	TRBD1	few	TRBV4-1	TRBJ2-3	TGCGCCAGCAGCCAGGGACAGGCCCGGGCAGATACGCAGTATTTT	CASSQGQARADTQYF
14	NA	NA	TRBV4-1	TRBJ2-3	TGCGCCAGCAGCCACCAAGTTTCGACAGATACGCAGTATTTT	CASSHQVSTDTQYF
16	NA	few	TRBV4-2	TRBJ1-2	TGTGCCAGCAGCCAAGAAGCTACCGGGGGGGCGCCCGGCTACACCTTC	CASSQEATGGAPGYTF
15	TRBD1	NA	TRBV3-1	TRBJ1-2	TGTGCCAGCAGCCCTCTCCTACAGGGGAACTATGGCTACACCTTC	CASSPLLQGNYGYTF
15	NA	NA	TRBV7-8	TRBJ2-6	TGTGCCAGCAGCTTGACGCAGGGTGGGGCCAACGTCCTGACTTTC	CASSLTQGGANVLTF
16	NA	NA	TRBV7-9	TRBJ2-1	TGTGCCAGCAGCCCACCCGGAGGGCGCCTTAGACATGAGCAGTTCTTC	CASSPPGGRLRHEQFF
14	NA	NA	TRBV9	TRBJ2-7	TGTGCCAGCAGCGTAGAACAGAACTCCTACGAGCAGTACTTC	CASSVEQNSYEQYF
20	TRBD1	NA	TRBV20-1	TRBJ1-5	TGCAGTGCTAGAGATATAACAGGGACAGGGGGAATTTTTAGCAATCAGCCCCAGCATTTT	CSARDITGTGGIFSNQPQHF
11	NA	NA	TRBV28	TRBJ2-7	TGTGCCAGCAGTTTAAGAACATACAAGTACTTC	CASSLRTYKYF
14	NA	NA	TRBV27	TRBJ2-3	TGTGCCAGCAGTAAGGGATTGGCCTCAGATACGCAGTATTTT	CASSKGLASDTQYF
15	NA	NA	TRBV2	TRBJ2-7	TGTGCCAGCAGGCACTCCGGGACGGGATCTTACGAGCAGTACTTC	CASRHSGTGSYEQYF
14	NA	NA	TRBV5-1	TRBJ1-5	TGCGCCAGCAGCTTGACAACCGACAGTCAGCCCCAGCATTTT	CASSLTTDSQPQHF
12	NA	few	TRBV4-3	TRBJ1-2	TGCGCCAGCAGCCACACATATTATGGCTACACCTTC	CASSHTYYGYTF
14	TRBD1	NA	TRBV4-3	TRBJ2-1	TGCGCCAGCAGCCAAAATACAGGGGATCATGAGCAGTTCTTC	CASSQNTGDHEQFF
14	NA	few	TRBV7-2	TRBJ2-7	TGTGCCAGCAGCTTCCCGACCAGACCCTACGAGCAGTACTTC	CASSFPTRPYEQYF
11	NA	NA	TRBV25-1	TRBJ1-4	TGTGCCAGCAGTGAATTTGAAAAACTGTTTTTT	CASSEFEKLFF
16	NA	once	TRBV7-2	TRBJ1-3	TGTGCCAGCAGCTCCACAACCTTTTCCTCCGGAAACACCATATATTTT	CASSSTTFSSGNTIYF
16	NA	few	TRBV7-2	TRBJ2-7	TGTGCCAGCAGCACCGCAGGGTCGGGCAGGAACTACGAGCAGTACTTC	CASSTAGSGRNYEQYF
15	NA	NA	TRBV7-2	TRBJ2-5	TGTGCCAGCAGCTTAAAGGACCTTGGACGAGAGACCCAGTACTTC	CASSLKDLGRETQYF
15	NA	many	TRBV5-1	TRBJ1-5	TGCGCCAGCAGCTTGGGACAGAATAGCAATCAGCCCCAGCATTTT	CASSLGQNSNQPQHF
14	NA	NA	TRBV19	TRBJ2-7	TGTGCCAGTAGTACGATCAGCGACACCTACGAGCAGTACTTC	CASSTISDTYEQYF
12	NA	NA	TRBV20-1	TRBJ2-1	TGCAGTGTGCGGGGTGAATACAATGAGCAGTTCTTC	CSVRGEYNEQFF
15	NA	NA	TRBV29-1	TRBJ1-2	TGCAGCGTTGAAGAACCGCCTCCTGGGGACTATGGCTACACCTTC	CSVEEPPPGDYGYTF
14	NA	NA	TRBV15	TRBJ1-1	TGTGCCACCAGCAGAGGCAGCCCTAACACTGAAGCTTTCTTT	CATSRGSPNTEAFF
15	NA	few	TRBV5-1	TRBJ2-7	TGCGCCAGCCGCCTAAGTCAGGGTGAAATGGACGAGCAGTACTTC	CASRLSQGEMDEQYF
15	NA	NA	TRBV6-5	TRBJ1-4	TGTGCCAGCAGCTATACCGAGGGTTCTAATGAAAAACTGTTTTTT	CASSYTEGSNEKLFF
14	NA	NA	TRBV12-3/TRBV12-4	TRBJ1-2	TGTGCCAGCAGTCTCTCGACGGATAGGCATGGCTACACCTTC	CASSLSTDRHGYTF